This section outlines one TCR beta chain sequence together with its context. Its antigen remains unidentified. The record has no base qualities; no much larger clone is one base away. The sample belongs to a study of beta chain features in type 1 diabetes listed by TCRdb under 2018. About the study as a whole: No differences in mean age, gender distribution, total cell number or subset yield were found between patients and healthy donors. Across all samples, some 110,000,000 sorted cells were examined, and cell number per subset correlated strongly with RNA yield. Regulatory and stem cell-like memory subsets were obtained from only 8 patients and roughly eight healthy donors, while naive and central memory subsets were obtained from all 30 or so donors. In the study, recently diagnosed type 1 diabetes patients and matched healthy donors were compared on the TCRB repertoires of their sorted circulating CD4+ T cell subsets. Study-level results and caveats: A moderate but significant shortening of TCRB CDR3 length was observed in type 1 diabetes patients in all four CD4+ subsets. Naive, central memory and regulatory TCRB repertoires appeared to be more similar among patients than among healthy donors. Shorter templates might have been favored by PCR, but patient and control samples were amplified and corrected together, so both groups would have been affected equally by any skew. Patients with type 1 diabetes made fewer insertions and deleted more nucleotides at VDJ recombination sites, implying thymic rearrangement abnormalities. Because cDNA was sequenced instead of genomic DNA, activated cells with high expression could be over-represented, although the groups did not differ in activation or CD3 levels. HLA sub-analyses involved small numbers of individuals, so any influence of HLA type on TCRB rearrangement remained unresolved.

From each donor, a single peripheral blood sample of approximately 0.11 L on average was drawn into heparinised tubes. Using a panel that included CD45RO, CCR7, CD25, CD127, CD95 and CD27, naive, central memory, regulatory and stem cell-like memory CD4+ T cells were sorted on a BD FACSAria II. All sorted populations exceeded 95% purity. PBMCs were separated immediately by Lymphoprep density gradient centrifugation and were stained directly, without being cultured. To minimize batch effects, samples were stained and sorted in pairs, one healthy donor with one patient per experiment. CDR1 is given as ENHRY and CDR2 as SYGVKD, both from the germline V gene. The germline V and J ends show losses of 4 bases and 6 bases respectively, and no gene match explains 7 bases of the junction. Reading from cysteine to phenylalanine, the CDR3 counts 16 amino acids. The retained sequence is limited to the CDR3, 48 bases, with the frame set at the first base.

The entire amount of isolated RNA was reverse transcribed using the High Capacity cDNA Reverse Transcription Kit, so the sequenced TCRB transcripts were expressed ones. Deep immunoSEQ sequencing was applied to naive, central memory and regulatory T cell samples, giving an average of roughly 3.5 million total reads per sample. Sorted cells were lysed in RLT buffer, and RNA was extracted using DNase-treated RNeasy Micro or Mini kits according to cell number. To prevent cross-contamination, each cell subset was processed individually, whereas patient and healthy donor samples were processed jointly. Using the immunoSEQ multiplex PCR, TCRB sequences were amplified from cDNA into 87-bp fragments spanning the CDR3 region. Sequencing of the amplicons was performed on the Illumina HiSeq platform. Regarding the original processing steps: Synthetic template baselines were used to correct PCR bias computationally, reads within Hamming distance 2 were collapsed together, and singletons that could not be merged were discarded. Reads were aligned to IMGT to assign V, D and J genes, CDR3 length, and insertions or deletions at six rearrangement sites. Within each subset, clonotype counts were normalized to sorted cell number, and only after that were true diversity and Gini coefficients computed with the tcR R package. Repertoire sharing was quantified using the overlap coefficient calculated on TCRB nucleotide sequences. As a proxy for the pre-selection repertoire, out-of-frame TCRB sequences from naive cells were analyzed. TCRdb's version of the immuneACCESS table is confined to in-frame rearrangements and falls short of the full clone set. An unresolved V gene accounts for under half of the shortfall where checked; the remainder is of unknown origin. The V and J calls and clone size come from that table; D and trimming were worked out from the DNA. For this sample the table gives 600,000 to 650,000 clones, of which about 16% were detected only once. Approximately 0.087% of the sample comes from the top ten.

The sequenced sample consisted of naive CD4+ T cells from blood. The meaning of the sample's cell subset or site label: true naive CD4+ T cells. Rearrangement joined TRBV10-3 to TRBJ2-1; TRBD2 matches 12 bases in the middle. The TCR sequence derives from a young man in good health. The DNA sequence is TGTGCCATCAGTGCTACTAGCGGGAGGTTCCCCAATGAGCAGTTCTTC. Translated, it reads CAISATSGRFPNEQFF.